This T cell receptor beta chain was obtained from a study of T cell responses to AZD1222 COVID-19 vaccine. Study-level results: Researchers report vaccine-associated CD4 TCRs spanning spike, with dominance at 160-218 and 743-854. Donors were chiefly white British, with a greater number of females, and clonal diversity was perhaps underestimated.

A note on this clone: Antigen specificity is unknown.

Method: immunoSEQ multiplex PCR; TCRdb's copy keeps in-frame clones and lacks some. Counted here are some 120,000 clones, more than 85% occurring once; the ten biggest clones make up 11%. The V gene lost 4 bases and the J gene lost 6 bases, with 15 bases spanning the gap. The CDR3 consists of 13 residues. CDR1 and CDR2 (germline): GTSNPN, SVGIG (reference sequence). This material consisted of peripheral blood, taken on day 0 of MenACWY control vaccination. V gene TRBV30 combines with J gene TRBJ1-1; D remains ambiguous. The TCR comes from an adult in good health. The CDR3 loop is CAWKDNSFAEAFF. CDR3 DNA: TGTGCCTGGAAAGACAACTCCTTTGCTGAAGCTTTCTTT. Using reference TRBV30 and TRBJ1-1 for the parts outside the CDR3, the full variable domain is SQTIHQWPATLVQPVGSPLSLECTVEGTSNPNLYWYRQAAGRGLQLLFYSVGIGQISSEVPQNLSASRPQDRQFILSSKKLLLSDSGFYLCAWKDNSFAEAFFGQGTRLTVV.